This paragraph covers one TCR beta chain sequence. Its antigen is not known. The junction does not match germline at one end; this may be a read error. A modified ARM-PCR protocol with three rounds of nested PCR amplified TCRbeta. MiXCR, run by TCRdb on the multiplex PCR reads, gives a single entry per CDR3 protein. Found here are over 100,000 distinct CDR3 sequences, roughly 73% of them singletons; the top ten hold 30% to 45%. CDR1 and CDR2 (germline): MNHNS, SASEGT. This CDR3 region has 15 residues. These data come from a study of tumor and adjacent non-tumor tissue in lung cancer. Study outcomes and limitations: Compared with tumor, normal lung showed significantly lower TCR diversity.

The template was RNA from unsorted bulk tissue. This rearrangement joins TRBV6-1 to TRBJ2-1; D tentatively reads TRBD1 or TRBD2 (6 bases each). Sequencing input: lung tumor tissue. This sequence originates from a woman aged 55 to 70 with non-small cell lung cancer. The CDR3 sequence is CASNLVGGSYKEQFF. The CDR3 region has the DNA TGTGCCAGCAATTTAGTAGGGGGGAGTTACAAAGAGCAGTTCTTC.